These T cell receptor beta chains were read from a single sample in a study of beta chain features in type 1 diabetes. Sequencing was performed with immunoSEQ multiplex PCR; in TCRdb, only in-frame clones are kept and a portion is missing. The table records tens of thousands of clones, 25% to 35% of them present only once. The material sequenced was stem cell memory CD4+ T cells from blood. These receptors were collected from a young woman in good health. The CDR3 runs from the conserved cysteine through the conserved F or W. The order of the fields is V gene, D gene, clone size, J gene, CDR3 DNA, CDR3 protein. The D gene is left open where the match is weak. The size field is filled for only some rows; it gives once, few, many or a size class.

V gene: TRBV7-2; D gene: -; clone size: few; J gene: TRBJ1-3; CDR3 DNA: TGTGCCAGCAGCTTAACAAGCTCTGGAAACACCATATATTTT; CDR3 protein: CASSLTSSGNTIYF
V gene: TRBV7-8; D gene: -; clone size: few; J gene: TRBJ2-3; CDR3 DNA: TGTGCCAGCAGCCCAGGGGCCACAGATACGCAGTATTTT; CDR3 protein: CASSPGATDTQYF
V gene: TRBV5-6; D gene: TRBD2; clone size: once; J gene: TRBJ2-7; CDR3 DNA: TGTGCCAGCAGCTTGCTTAGCGGGGGGGCACCCTACGAGCAGTACTTC; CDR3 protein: CASSLLSGGAPYEQYF
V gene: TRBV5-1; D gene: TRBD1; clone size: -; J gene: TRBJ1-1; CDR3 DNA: TGCGCCAGCAGCTCTGCGGGACAGGGTAGAGCTTTCTTT; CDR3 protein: CASSSAGQGRAFF
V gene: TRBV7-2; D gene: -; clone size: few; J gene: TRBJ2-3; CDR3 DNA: TGTGCCAGCACCCTGGGGAGTCGAGATACGCAGTATTTT; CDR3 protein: CASTLGSRDTQYF
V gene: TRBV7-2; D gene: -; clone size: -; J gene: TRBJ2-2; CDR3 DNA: TGTGCCAGCAGCTTAGGGGGGCGTAGAGCCGGGGAGCTGTTTTTT; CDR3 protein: CASSLGGRRAGELFF
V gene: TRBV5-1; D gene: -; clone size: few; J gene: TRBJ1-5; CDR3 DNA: TGCGCCAGCAGCCCCCGAGCGGGGGACGCTCAGCCCCAGCATTTT; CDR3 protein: CASSPRAGDAQPQHF
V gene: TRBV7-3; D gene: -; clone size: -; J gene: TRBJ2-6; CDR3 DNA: TGTGCCAGCAGCTCAAAGGGGTTGTACCCCTCTGGGGCCAACGTCCTGACTTTC; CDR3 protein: CASSSKGLYPSGANVLTF
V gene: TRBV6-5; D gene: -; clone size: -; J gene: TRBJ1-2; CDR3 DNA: TGTGCCAGCAGTCCTCGGGTATCATACTATGGCTACACCTTC; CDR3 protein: CASSPRVSYYGYTF
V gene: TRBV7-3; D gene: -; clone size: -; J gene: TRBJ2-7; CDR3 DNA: TGTGCCAGCAGCTTAGGGGGCCCCAGAGACGAGCAGTACTTC; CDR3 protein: CASSLGGPRDEQYF
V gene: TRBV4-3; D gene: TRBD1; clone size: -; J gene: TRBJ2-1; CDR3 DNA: TGCGCCAGCAGCCAAGAGAGGACAGGGAAGCAGTTCTTC; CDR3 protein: CASSQERTGKQFF
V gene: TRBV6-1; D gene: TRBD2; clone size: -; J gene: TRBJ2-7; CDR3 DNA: TGTGCCGGGACCCTAGCGGACGGTTCCGAGCAGTACTTC; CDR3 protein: CAGTLADGSEQYF
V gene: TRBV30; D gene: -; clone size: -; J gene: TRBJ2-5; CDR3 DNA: TGTGCCTGGGAGGCGGCGGCCCAAGAGACCCAGTACTTC; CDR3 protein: CAWEAAAQETQYF
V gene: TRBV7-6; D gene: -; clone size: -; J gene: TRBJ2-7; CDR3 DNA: TGTGCCAGCAGCTTAGCTCAGGGGTACGAGCAGTACTTC; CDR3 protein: CASSLAQGYEQYF
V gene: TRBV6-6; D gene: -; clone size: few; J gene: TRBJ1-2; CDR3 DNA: TGTGCCAGCAGTTACTCACAGGGTACATATGGCTACACCTTC; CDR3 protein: CASSYSQGTYGYTF
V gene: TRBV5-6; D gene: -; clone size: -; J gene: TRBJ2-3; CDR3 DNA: TGTGCCAGCACCCTAGTCACAGATACGCAGTATTTT; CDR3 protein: CASTLVTDTQYF
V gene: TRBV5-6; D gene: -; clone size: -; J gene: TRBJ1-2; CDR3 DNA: TGTGCCAGCAGCTTGTTAGGGGCGACGTGGGGCTACACCTTC; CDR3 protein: CASSLLGATWGYTF
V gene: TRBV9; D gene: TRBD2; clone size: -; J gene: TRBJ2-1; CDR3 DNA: TGTGCCAGCAGCGCCTCCGGGACTAGAGACAATGAGCAGTTCTTC; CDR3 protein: CASSASGTRDNEQFF
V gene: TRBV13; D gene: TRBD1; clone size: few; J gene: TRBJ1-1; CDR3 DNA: TGTGCCAGCAGCCCCCGGACAGGGATGAGGATCACTGAAGCTTTCTTT; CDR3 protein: CASSPRTGMRITEAFF
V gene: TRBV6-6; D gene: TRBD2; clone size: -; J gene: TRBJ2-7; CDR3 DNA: TGTGCCAGCAGTTACTCCGGGACGGGGGGGGCCTACGAGCAGTACTTC; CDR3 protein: CASSYSGTGGAYEQYF
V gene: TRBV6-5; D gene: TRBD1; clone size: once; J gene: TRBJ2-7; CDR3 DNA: TGTGCCAGCAGTTACCCGGGACAGGGGGGGTACGAGCAGTACTTC; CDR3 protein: CASSYPGQGGYEQYF
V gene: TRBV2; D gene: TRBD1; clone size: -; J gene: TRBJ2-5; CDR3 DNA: TGTGCCAGCGGCACAGGGGGTTACGAGACCCAGTACTTC; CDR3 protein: CASGTGGYETQYF
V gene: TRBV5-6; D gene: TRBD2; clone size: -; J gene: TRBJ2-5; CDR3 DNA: TGTGCCAGCAGCCCGGGAGGGGAGACCCAGTACTTC; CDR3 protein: CASSPGGETQYF
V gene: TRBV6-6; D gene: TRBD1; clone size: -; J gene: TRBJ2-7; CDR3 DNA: TGTGCCAGCAGTTTACCGACAGGGGACTACGAGCAGTACTTC; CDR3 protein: CASSLPTGDYEQYF
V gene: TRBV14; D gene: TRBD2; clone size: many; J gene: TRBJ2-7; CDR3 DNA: TGTGCCAGCAGCCCGACACTAGCGGGAGGTTTCGAGCAGTACTTC; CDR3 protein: CASSPTLAGGFEQYF
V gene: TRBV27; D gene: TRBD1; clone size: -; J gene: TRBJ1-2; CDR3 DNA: TGTGCCAGCAGTTTCCAGGGACAGGGGCCCTATGGCTACACCTTC; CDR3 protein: CASSFQGQGPYGYTF
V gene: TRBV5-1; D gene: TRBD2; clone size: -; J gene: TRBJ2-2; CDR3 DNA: TGCGCCAGCAGCTTCGCCCCGGGGGGTACCGGGGAGCTGTTTTTT; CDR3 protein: CASSFAPGGTGELFF
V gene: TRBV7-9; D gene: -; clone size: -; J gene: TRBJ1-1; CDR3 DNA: TGTGCCAGCAGCTTATCCGGGGTATACACTGAAGCTTTCTTT; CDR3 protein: CASSLSGVYTEAFF
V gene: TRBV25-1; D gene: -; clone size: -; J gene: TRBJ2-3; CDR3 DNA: TGTGCCAGCAGTGAATGGAAGGAGTCAAATACGCAGTATTTT; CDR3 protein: CASSEWKESNTQYF
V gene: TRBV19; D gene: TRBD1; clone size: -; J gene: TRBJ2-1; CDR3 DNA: TGTGCCAGTAGTATCAGGGGGTCTAGCTCCTACAATGAGCAGTTCTTC; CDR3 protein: CASSIRGSSSYNEQFF
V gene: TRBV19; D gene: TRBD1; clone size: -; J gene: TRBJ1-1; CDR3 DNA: TGTGCCAGTAGTATGGACAGGGGTGGCACTGAAGCTTTCTTT; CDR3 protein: CASSMDRGGTEAFF
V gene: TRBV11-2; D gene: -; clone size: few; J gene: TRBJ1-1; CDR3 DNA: TGTGCCAGCAGCTTGGGGGGGCTTTGGAACACTGAAGCTTTCTTT; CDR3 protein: CASSLGGLWNTEAFF
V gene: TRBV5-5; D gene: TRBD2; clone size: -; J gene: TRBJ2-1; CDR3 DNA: TGTGCCAGCAGCTTCTCAGGGTACGGGGGGGCCGAGCAGTTCTTC; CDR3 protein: CASSFSGYGGAEQFF
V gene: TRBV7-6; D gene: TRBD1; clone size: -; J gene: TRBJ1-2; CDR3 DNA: TGTGCCAGCAGCTCCCCCGACAGGGAAATTCATGGCTACACCTTC; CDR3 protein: CASSSPDREIHGYTF
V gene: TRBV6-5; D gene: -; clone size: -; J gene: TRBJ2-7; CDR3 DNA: TGTGCCAGCAGTATGCCAGGGGATCCGGGGAAGCAGTACTTC; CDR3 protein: CASSMPGDPGKQYF
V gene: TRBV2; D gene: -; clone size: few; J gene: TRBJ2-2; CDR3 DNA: TGTGCCAGCAATGGGCGGGCCCTCGGGAACACCGGGGAGCTGTTTTTT; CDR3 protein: CASNGRALGNTGELFF
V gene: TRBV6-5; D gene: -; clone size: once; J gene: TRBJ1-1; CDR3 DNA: TGTGCCAGCCACGGACAGATGAACACTGAAGCTTTCTTT; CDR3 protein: CASHGQMNTEAFF
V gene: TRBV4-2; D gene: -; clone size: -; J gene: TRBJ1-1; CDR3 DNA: TGTGCCAGCAGCCTAAACAGACAACGTGAGTCCGAAGCTTTCTTT; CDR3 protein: CASSLNRQRESEAFF
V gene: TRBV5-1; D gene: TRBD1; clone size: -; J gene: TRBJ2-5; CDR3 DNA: TGCGCCAGCAGCGTAGGACAGGGGGGCGAAGAGACCCAGTACTTC; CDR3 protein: CASSVGQGGEETQYF
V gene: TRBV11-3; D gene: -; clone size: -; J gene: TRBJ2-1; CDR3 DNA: TGTGCCAGCAGCGTACTAGTCGGTCACAATGAGCAGTTCTTC; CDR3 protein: CASSVLVGHNEQFF
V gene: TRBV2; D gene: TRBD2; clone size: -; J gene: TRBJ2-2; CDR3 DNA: TGTGCCAGCAGCCAAGCGGGGGGCACAACCGGGGAGCTGTTTTTT; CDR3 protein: CASSQAGGTTGELFF
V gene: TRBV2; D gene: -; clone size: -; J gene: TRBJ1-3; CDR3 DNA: TGTGCCAGCAGCCTGGGAGGGGGAGGTGGAAACACCATATATTTT; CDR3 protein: CASSLGGGGGNTIYF
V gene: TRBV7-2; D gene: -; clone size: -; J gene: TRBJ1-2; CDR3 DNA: TGTGCCAGCAGCCCAAGGAGCGGCTATGGCTACACCTTC; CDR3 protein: CASSPRSGYGYTF
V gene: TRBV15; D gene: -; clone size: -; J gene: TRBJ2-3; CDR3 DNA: TGTGCCACCAGCAGAGATATCCCAGATACGCAGTATTTT; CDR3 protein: CATSRDIPDTQYF
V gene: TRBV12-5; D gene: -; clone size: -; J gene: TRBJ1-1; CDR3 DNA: TGTGCTAGTGTTCCACTGACAGGGAACACTGAAGCTTTCTTT; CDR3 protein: CASVPLTGNTEAFF
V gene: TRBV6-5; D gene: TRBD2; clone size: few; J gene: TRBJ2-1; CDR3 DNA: TGTGCCAGCAGTTACTGGACTAGCGGGAAGGTGGATGAGCAGTTCTTC; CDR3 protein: CASSYWTSGKVDEQFF
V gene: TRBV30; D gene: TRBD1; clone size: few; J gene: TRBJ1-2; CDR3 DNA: TGTGCCTGGAGTGTACAGGGGATTACTTATGGCTACACCTTC; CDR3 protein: CAWSVQGITYGYTF
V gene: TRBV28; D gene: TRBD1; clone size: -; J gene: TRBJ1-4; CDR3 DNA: TGTGCCAGCAGCCAGGGGGGAGAGGCAACTAATGAAAAACTGTTTTTT; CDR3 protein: CASSQGGEATNEKLFF
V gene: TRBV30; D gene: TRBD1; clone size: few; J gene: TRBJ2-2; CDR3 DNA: TGTGCCTGGATAACTTCTGGGACAGGGTCAAACACCGGGGAGCTGTTTTTT; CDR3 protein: CAWITSGTGSNTGELFF
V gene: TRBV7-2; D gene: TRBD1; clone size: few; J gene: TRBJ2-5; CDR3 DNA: TGTGCCAGCAGCTCGGACAGGGATGGGACCCAGTACTTC; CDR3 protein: CASSSDRDGTQYF
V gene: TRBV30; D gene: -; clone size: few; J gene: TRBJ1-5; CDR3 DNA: TGTGCCTGGAGTGTATTAGAGGAACAGCCCCAGCATTTT; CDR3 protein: CAWSVLEEQPQHF
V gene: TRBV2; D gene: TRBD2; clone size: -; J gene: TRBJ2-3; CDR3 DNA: TGTGCCAGCAGTGGCGGACTAGCGGGGGGCCCAGCGCAGTATTTT; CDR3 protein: CASSGGLAGGPAQYF
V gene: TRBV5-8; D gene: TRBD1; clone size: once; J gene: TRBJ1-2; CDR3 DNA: TGTGCCAGCAGTCCGGACAGGAACTATGGCTACACCTTC; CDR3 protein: CASSPDRNYGYTF
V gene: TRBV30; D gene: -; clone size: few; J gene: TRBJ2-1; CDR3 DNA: TGTGCCTGGCAGAACGGGAATGAGCAGTTCTTC; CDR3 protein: CAWQNGNEQFF
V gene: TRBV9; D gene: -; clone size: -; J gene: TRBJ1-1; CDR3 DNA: TGTGCCAGCAGCGTAGCTACTTCCACTGAAGCTTTCTTT; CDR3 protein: CASSVATSTEAFF